This T cell receptor (beta chain) was profiled in a study of shared clonotypes between healthy human individuals. Naive CD8 populations comprised CD45RO-negative cells positively selected for CCR7, excluding terminally differentiated effector memory CD45RA+ cells. The germline V and J ends were trimmed by 6 bases and 5 bases, with 22 bases remaining between them. The length of the CDR3 is 16 residues. The V gene's germline CDR1 is MNHEY and CDR2 SMNVEV (reference sequence). With regard to this clone: Its antigen is unidentified.

Study-level points and caveats: Across a handful of donors, naive CD4 shared 4.5% to 6%, naive CD8 more than 3%, memory CD4 about 2.4%, memory CD8 0.4% to 0.5%.

Replicate sorted-subset PCRs were loaded with 150 to 250 ng DNA, about 30,000 T cell genomes. Data came from immunoSEQ multiplex PCR; TCRdb stores just in-frame clones and leaves some out. The sample lists 600,000 or so clones, roughly 98% occurring once. This chain connects TRBV27 to TRBJ1-2; D unclear. The sequencing sample was made of naive CD8+ T cells sorted from blood. This TCR was sampled from a man aged 25 to 40 in good health. As DNA, the CDR3 is TGTGCCAGCAGGATTACCAGCCGGGGAGGAGGTTATGGCTACACCTTC. Protein sequence: CASRITSRGGGYGYTF.